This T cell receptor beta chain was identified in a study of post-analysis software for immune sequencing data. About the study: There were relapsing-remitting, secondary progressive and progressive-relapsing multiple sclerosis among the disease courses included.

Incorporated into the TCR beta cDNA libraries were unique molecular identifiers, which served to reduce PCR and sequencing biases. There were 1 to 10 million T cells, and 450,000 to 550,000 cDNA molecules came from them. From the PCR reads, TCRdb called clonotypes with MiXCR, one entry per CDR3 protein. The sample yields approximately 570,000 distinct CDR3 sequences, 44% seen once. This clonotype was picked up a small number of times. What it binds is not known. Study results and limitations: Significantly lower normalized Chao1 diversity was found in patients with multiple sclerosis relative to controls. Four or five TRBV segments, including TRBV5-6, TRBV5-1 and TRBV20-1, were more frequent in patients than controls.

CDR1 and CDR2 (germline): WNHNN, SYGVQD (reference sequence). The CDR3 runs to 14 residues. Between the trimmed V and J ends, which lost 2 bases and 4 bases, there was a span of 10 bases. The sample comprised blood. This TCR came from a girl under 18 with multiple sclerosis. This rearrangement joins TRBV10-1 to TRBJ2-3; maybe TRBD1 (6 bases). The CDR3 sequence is CASSENGGSDTQYF. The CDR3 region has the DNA TGCGCCAGCAGTGAGAATGGGGGCTCAGATACGCAGTATTTT.